This TCR beta chain was sequenced during a study of blood T cell repertoires in COVID-19. V gave up 4 bases and J gave up 5 bases, with 20 bases separating them. This CDR3 region has 16 residues. Germline V gives CDR1 SGHVS, CDR2 FNYEAQ. In the study's own analysis: Amplified reference gene primers provided the basis for estimating nucleated cell counts. Libraries were prepared by immunoSEQ multiplex PCR; TCRdb keeps only in-frame clonotypes and omits some of them. D and trimming come from the DNA, and the V and J calls and clone size come from that table. This table holds under 250,000 clones, about 83% found once.

The chain carries TRBV7-6 and TRBJ2-5, with D tentatively TRBD2 (5 bases). Sequenced material: peripheral blood. This TCR was sampled from a woman aged 45-59 years with acute or convalescent COVID-19. The DNA for the CDR3 is TGTGCCAGCAGCTCCGCGCAACGGGGAAAAGCTGAGACCCAGTACTTC. Protein sequence: CASSSAQRGKAETQYF. Filled out from reference TRBV7-6 and TRBJ2-5, the complete variable domain reads GAGVSQSPRYKVTKRGQDVALRCDPISGHVSLYWYRQALGQGPEFLTYFNYEAQQDKSGLPNDRFSAERPEGSISTLTIQRTEQRDSAMYRCASSSAQRGKAETQYFGPGTRLLVL.